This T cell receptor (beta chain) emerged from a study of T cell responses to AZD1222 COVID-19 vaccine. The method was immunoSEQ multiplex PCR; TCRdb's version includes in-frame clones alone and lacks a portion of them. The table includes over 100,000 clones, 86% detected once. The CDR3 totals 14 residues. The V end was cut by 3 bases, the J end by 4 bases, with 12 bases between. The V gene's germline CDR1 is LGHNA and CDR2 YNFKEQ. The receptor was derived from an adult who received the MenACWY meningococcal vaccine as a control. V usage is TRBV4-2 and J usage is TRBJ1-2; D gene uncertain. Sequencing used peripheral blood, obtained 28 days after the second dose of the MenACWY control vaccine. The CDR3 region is CASSQKNGIYGYTF. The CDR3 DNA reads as TGTGCCAGCAGCCAGAAGAACGGTATCTATGGCTACACCTTC.